This T cell receptor (beta chain) was found in a study of blood T cell repertoires in COVID-19. The V gene end was trimmed by 0 bases and the J gene end by 0 bases; junction bases not matched to a gene: 8. There are 18 residues in the CDR3. The germline V gene encodes CDR1 LGHNA and CDR2 YNFKEQ. In the original analysis: It was from reference gene primer amplification that nucleated cell counts were estimated. The assay was immunoSEQ multiplex PCR, and TCRdb's table has in-frame clones only and misses some. From that table come the V and J calls and clone size; the DNA was used to work out D and trimming. In the table there are about 370,000 clones, roughly 90% of which are singletons.

Sequenced sample: peripheral blood. The clonotype originates from a woman aged 30 to 39 with COVID-19, enrolled during active disease. This sequence joins TRBV4-2 and TRBJ1-3, with 7 bases matching TRBD1. The CDR3 sequence is CASSQEGLQGTSGNTIYF. Written as DNA, the CDR3 is TGTGCCAGCAGCCAAGAAGGTCTACAGGGGACCTCTGGAAACACCATATATTTT.